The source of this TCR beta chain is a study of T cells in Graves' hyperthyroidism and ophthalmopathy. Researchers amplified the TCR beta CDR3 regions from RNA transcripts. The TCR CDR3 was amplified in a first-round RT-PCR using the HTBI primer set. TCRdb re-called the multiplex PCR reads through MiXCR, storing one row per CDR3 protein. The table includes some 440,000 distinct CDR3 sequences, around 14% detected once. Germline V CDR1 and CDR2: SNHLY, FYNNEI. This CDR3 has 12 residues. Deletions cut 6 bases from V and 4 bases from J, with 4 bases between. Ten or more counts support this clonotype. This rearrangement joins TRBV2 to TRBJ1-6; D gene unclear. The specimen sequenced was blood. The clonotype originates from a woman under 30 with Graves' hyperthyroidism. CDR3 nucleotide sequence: TGTGCCAGCAGACAGTATAATTCACCCCTCCACTTT. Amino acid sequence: CASRQYNSPLHF.